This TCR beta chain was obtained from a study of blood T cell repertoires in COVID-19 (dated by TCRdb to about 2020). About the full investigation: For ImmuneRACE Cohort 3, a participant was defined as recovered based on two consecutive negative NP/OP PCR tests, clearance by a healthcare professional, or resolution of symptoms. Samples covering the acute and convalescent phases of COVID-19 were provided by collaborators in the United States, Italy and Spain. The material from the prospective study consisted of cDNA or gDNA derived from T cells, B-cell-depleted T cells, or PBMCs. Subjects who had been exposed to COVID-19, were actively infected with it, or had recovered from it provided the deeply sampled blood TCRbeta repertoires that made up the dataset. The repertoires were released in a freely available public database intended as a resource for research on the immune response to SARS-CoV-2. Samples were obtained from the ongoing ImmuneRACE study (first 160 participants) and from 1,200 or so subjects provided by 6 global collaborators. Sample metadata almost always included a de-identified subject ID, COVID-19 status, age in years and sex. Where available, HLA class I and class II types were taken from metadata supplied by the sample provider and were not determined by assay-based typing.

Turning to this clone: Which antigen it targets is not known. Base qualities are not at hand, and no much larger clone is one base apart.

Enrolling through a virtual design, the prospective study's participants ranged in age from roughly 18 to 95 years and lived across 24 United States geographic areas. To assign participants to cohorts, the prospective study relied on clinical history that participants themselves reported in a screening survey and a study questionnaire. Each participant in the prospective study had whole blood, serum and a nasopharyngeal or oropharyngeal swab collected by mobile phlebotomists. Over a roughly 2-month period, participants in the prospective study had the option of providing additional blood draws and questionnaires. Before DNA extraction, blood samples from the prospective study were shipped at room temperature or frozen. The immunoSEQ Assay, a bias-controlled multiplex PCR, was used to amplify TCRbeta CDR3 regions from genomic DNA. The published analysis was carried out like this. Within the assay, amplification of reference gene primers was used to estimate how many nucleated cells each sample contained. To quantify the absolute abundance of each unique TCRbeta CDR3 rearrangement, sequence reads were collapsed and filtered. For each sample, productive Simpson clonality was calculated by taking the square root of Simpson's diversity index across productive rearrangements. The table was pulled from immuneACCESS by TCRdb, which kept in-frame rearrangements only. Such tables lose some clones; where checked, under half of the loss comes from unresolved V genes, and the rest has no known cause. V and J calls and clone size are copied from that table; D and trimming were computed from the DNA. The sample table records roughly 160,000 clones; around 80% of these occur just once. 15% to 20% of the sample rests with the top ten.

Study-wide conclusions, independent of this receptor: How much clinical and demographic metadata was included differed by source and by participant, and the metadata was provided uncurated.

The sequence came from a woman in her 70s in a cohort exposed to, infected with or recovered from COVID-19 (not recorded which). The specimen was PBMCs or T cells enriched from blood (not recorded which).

In nucleotides, the sequence is TGTGCCAGCAGCCAAGATCGCCTAGCGGGAGGGGGTGCGGAGACCCAGTACTTC. Its product reads: CASSQDRLAGGGAETQYF. The rearranged segments are TRBV3-1 (or the pseudogene TRBV3-2) and TRBJ2-5, with 12 bases in between that match TRBD2. CDR1 and CDR2 (LGHDT, YNNKEL) derive from the germline V gene (reference sequence). V is trimmed back by 0 bases and J by 5 bases, and the junction contains 10 bases that no gene match accounts for. The CDR3 runs 18 amino acids, cysteine and phenylalanine included. Of all the DNA, just the CDR3 is kept, 54 bases in frame from base 1.